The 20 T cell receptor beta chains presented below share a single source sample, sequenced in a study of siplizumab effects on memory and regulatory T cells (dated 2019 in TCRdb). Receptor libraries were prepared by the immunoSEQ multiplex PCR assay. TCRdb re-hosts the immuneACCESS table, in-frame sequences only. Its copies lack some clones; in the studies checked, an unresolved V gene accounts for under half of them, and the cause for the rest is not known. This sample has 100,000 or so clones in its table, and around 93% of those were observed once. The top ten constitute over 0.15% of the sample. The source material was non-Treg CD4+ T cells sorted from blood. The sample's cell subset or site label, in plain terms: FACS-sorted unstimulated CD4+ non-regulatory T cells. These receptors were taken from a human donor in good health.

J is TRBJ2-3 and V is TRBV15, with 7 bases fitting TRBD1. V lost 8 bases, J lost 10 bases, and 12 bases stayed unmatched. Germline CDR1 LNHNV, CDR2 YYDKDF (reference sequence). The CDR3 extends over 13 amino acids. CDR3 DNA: TGTGCCACCGGAGGACAGGTCGAAACTGCGCAGTATTTT. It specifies CATGGQVETAQYF.

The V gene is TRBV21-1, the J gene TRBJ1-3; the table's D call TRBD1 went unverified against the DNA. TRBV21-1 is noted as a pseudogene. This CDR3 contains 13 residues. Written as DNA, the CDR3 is TGTGCCAGCAGCAAAGCCCAGGGGCACACCATATATTTT. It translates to CASSKAQGHTIYF.

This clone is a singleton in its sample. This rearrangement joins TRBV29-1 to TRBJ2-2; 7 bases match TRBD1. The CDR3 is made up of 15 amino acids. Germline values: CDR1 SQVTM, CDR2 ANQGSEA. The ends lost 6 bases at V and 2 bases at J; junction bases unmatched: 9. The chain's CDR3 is CSVKPGTANTGELFF. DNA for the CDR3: TGCAGCGTCAAACCCGGGACAGCCAACACCGGGGAGCTGTTTTTT.

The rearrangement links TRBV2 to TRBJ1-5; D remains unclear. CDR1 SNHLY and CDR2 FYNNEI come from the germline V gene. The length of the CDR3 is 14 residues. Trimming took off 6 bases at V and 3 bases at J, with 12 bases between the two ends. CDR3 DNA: TGTGCCAGCAGAAAGGACGGTAACAATCAGCCCCAGCATTTT. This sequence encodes CASRKDGNNQPQHF. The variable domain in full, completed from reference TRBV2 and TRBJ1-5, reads EPEVTQTPSHQVTQMGQEVILRCVPISNHLYFYWYRQILGQKVEFLVSFYNNEISEKSEIFDDQFSVERPDGSNFTLKIRSTKLEDSAMYFCASRKDGNNQPQHFGDGTRLSIL.

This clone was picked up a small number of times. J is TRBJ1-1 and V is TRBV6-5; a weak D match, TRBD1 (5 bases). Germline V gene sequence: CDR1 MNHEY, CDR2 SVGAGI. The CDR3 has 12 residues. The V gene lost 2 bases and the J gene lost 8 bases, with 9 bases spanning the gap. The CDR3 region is CASSYAPGEAFF. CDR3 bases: TGTGCCAGCAGTTACGCCCCAGGGGAAGCTTTCTTT.

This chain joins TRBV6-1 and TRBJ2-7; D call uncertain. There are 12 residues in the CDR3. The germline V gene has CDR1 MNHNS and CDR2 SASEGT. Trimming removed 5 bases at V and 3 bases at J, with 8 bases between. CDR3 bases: TGTGCCAGCAGTCCGCGATACTACGAGCAGTACTTC. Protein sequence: CASSPRYYEQYF.

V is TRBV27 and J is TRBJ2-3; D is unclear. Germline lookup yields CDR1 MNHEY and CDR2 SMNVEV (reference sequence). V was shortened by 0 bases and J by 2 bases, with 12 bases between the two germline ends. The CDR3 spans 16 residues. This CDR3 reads CASSLSNDPLTDTQYF. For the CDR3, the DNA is TGTGCCAGCAGTTTATCGAACGACCCCCTCACAGATACGCAGTATTTT.

As DNA, the CDR3 is TGTGCCAGCAGTGAAATGGGGGGAGCTCAGCCCCAGCATTTT. It yields the protein CASSEMGGAQPQHF. This chain connects TRBV2 to TRBJ1-5; D is possibly TRBD1 (5 bases). The CDR3 has 14 residues. The V and J ends lost 2 bases and 6 bases respectively, with 11 bases between them. Germline V gene sequence: CDR1 SNHLY, CDR2 FYNNEI.

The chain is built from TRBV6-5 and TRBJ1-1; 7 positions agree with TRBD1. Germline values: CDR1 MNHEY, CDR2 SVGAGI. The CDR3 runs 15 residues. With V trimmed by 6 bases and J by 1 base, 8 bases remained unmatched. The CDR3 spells CASSPGGVSNTEAFF. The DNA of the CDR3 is TGTGCCAGCAGCCCAGGGGGAGTATCGAACACTGAAGCTTTCTTT.

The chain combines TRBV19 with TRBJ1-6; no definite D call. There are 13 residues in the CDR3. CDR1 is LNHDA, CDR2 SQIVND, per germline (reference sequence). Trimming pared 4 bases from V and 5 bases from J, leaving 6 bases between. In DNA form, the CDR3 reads TGTGCCAGTAGTAGCCTCGATAATTCACCCCTCCACTTT. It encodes CASSSLDNSPLHF.

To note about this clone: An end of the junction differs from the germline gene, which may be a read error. For the CDR3, the DNA is TGTGCCAGCAGCTTAGTCCCCTTAACTGGAGCTTTCTTT. Protein: CASSLVPLTGAFF. The rearrangement uses TRBV7-9 and TRBJ1-1; the D is unclear. The germline V gene has CDR1 SEHNR and CDR2 FQNEAQ (reference sequence). This CDR3 comprises 13 residues.

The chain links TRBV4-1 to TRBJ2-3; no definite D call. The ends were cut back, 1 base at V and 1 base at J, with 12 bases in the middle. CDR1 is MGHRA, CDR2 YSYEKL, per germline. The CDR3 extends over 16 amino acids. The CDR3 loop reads CASSQASHSRTDTQYF. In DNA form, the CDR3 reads TGCGCCAGCAGCCAAGCATCCCACAGCCGCACAGATACGCAGTATTTT.

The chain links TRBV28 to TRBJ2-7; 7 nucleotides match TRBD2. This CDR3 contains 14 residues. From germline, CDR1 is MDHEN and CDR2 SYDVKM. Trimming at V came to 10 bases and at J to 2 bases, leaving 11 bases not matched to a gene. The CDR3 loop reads CATTDPGGTYEQYF. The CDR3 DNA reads TGTGCCACTACCGACCCCGGGGGGACCTACGAGCAGTACTTC.

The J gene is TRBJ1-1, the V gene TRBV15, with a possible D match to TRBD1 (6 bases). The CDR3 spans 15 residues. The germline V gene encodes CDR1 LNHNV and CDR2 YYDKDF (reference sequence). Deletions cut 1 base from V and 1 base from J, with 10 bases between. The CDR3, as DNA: TGTGCCACCAGCAGAGGCGGGGGGGCGAACACTGAAGCTTTCTTT. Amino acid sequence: CATSRGGGANTEAFF.

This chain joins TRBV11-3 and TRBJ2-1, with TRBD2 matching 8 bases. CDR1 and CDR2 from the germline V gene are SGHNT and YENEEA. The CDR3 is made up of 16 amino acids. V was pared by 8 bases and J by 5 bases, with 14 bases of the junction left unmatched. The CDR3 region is CASGRGGLALNNEQFF. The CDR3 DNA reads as TGTGCCAGCGGGAGAGGAGGACTAGCTCTCAACAATGAGCAGTTCTTC.

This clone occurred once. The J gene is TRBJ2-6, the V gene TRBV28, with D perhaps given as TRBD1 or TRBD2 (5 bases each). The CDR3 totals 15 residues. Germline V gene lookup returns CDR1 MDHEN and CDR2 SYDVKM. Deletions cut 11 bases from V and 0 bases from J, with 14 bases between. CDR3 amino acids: CAGSGASSGANVLTF. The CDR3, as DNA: TGTGCCGGATCCGGGGCTAGCTCTGGGGCCAACGTCCTGACTTTC.

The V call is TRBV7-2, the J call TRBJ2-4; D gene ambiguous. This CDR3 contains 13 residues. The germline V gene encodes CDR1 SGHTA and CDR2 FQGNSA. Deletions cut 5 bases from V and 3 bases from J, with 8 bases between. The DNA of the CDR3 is TGTGCCAGCAGCGCGAAGGGCAAAAACATTCAGTACTTC. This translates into CASSAKGKNIQYF.

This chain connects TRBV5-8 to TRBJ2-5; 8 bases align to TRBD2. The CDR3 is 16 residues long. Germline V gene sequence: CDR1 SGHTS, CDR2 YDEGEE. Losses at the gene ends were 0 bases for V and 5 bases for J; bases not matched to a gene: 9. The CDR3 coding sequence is TGTGCCAGCAGCTTGGCCATGGCGGGGGGAGTTGAGACCCAGTACTTC. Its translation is CASSLAMAGGVETQYF.

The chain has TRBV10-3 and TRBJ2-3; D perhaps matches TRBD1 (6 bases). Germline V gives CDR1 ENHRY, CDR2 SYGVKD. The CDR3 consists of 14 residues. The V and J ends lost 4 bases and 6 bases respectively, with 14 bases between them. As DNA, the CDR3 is TGTGCCATCAGTGGAGGCACAGGGCGGGATACGCAGTATTTT. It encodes CAISGGTGRDTQYF.

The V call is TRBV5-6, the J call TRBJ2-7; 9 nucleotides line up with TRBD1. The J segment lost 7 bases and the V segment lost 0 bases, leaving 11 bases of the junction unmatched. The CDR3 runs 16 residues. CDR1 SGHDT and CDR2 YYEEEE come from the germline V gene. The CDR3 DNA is TGTGCCAGCAGCTTGGAAGGACAGGGGAGGCGGTTGGAGCAGTACTTC. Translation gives CASSLEGQGRRLEQYF.